This T cell receptor beta chain was captured by sequencing in a study of T cells in tuberculosis. Study overall: The T cells targeted glucose monomycolate, a mycobacterial lipid, via CD1B.

CDR3 length: 15 residues. V lost 6 bases and J lost 4, with 18 bases in between. Per germline, CDR1 MNHEY and CDR2 SVGAGI. Chain pairing is unknown; alpha and beta were sequenced separately. The assay was immunoSEQ multiplex PCR, and TCRdb's table has in-frame clones only and misses some. This sample has 85,000 to 90,000 clones; roughly 91% occur once, and the top ten carry 1.9%. Cells were sorted from thawed PBMC rested overnight and stained with GMM-loaded CD1B tetramer, viability dye and anti-CD3. CD1B tetramers were loaded with Rhodococcus equi-derived C32 glucose monomycolate. Each donor contributed roughly 100,000 sorted tetramer-negative cells.

The V call is TRBV6-5, the J call TRBJ2-5, with D unclear. The source is an adult woman with latent tuberculosis. Sequenced input: CD1b-GMM tetramer-negative cells sorted from PBMCs. CDR3 nucleotides: TGTGCCAGCAGCGAAACGAGCGTTATGGGAGAGACCCAGTACTTC. Protein sequence: CASSETSVMGETQYF.